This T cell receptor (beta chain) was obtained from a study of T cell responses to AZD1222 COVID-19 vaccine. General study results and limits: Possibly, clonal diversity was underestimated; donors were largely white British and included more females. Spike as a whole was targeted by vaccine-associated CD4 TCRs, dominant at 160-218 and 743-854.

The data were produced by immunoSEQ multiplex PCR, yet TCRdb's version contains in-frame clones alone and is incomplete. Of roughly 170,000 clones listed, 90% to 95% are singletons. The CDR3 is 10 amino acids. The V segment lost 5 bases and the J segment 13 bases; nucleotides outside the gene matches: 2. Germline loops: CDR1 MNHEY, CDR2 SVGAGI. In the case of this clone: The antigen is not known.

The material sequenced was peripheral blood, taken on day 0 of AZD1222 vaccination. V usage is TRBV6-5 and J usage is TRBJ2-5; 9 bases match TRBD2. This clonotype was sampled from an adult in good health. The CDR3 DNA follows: TGTGCCAGCAGTAAGCGGGGGGTGTACTTC. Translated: CASSKRGVYF.